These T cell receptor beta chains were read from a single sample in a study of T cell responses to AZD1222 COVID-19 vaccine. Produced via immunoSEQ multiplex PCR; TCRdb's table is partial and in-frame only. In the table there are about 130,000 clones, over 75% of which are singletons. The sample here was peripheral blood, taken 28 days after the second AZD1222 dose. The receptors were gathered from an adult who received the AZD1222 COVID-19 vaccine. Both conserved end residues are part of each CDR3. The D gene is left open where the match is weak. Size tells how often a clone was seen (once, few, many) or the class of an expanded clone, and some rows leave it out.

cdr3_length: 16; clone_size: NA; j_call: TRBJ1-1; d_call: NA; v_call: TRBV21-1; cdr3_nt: TGTGCCAGCAGCAAGGGGCTCCCCCAGCTGTGCACTGAAGCTTTCTTT; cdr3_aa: CASSKGLPQLCTEAFF
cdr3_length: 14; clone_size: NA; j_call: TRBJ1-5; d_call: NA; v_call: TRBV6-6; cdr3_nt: TGTGCCAGCAGCCCTCGCGGGAGCAATCAGCCCCAGCATTTT; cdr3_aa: CASSPRGSNQPQHF
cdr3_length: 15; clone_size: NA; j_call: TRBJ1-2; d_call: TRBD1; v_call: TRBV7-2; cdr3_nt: TGTGCCAGCAGCCCCGGGACAGGGCTTAACTATGGCTACACCTTC; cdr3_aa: CASSPGTGLNYGYTF
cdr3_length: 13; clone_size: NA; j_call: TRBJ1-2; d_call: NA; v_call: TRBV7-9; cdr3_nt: TGTGCCAGCAGCTTAGGTCAGCCTTATGGCTACACCTTC; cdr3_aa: CASSLGQPYGYTF
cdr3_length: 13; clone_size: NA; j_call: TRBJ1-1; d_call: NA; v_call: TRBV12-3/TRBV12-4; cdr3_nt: TGTGCCAGCAGTTTAGGACAGTTCGGGATAGCTTTCTTT; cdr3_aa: CASSLGQFGIAFF
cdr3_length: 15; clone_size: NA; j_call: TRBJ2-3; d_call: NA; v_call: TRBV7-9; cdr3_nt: TGTGCCAGCAGCGCCCCCTCGGAGAGCACAGATACGCAGTATTTT; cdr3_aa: CASSAPSESTDTQYF
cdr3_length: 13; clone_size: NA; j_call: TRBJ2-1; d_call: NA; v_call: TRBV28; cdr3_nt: TGTGCCAGCAGCGGCGGTTACTACAATGAGCAGTTCTTC; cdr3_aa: CASSGGYYNEQFF
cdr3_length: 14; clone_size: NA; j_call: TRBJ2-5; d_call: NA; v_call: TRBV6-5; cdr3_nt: TGTGCCGGGGGGTGGAGGGGCCGGGACGACTTCAGGTACTTC; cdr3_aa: CAGGWRGRDDFRYF
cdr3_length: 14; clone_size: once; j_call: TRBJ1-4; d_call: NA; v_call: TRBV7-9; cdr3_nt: TGTGCCAGCAGCCGAGGACCCGAGGATGAAAAACTGTTTTTT; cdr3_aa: CASSRGPEDEKLFF
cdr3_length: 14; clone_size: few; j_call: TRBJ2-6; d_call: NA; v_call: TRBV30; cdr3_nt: TGTGCCTGGAGTGACGGGGCTGGGGCCAACGTCCTGACTTTC; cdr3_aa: CAWSDGAGANVLTF